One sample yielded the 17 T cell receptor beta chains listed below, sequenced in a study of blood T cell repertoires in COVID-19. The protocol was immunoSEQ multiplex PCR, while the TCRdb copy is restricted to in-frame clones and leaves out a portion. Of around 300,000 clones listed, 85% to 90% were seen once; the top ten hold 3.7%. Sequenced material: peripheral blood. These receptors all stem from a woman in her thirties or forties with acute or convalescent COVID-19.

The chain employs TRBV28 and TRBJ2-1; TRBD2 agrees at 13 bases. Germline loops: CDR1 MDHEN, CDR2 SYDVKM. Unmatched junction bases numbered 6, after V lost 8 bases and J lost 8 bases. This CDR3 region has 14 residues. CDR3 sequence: CASGTSGGAYEQFF. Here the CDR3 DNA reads TGTGCCAGCGGAACTAGCGGGGGGGCGTATGAGCAGTTCTTC.

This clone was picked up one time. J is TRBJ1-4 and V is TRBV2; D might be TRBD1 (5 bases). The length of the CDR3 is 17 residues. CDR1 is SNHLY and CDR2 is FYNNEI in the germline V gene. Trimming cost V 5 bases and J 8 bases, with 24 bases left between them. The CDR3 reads CASSPYSRDYLWEKLFF. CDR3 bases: TGTGCCAGCAGTCCATACTCCAGGGACTACCTATGGGAAAAACTGTTTTTT.

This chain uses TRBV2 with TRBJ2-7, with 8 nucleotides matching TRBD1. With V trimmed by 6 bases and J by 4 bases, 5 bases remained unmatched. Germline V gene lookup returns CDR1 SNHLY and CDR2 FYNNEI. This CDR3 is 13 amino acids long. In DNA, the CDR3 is TGTGCCAGCAGACAGACAGGGGTTTACGAGCAGTACGTC. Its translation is CASRQTGVYEQYV.

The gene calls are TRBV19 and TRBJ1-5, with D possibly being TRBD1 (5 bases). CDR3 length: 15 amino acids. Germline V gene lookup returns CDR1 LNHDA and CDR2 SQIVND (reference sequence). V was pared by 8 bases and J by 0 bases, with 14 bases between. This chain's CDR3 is CASQTARDSNQPQHF. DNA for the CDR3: TGTGCCAGTCAGACAGCGCGGGATAGCAATCAGCCCCAGCATTTT.

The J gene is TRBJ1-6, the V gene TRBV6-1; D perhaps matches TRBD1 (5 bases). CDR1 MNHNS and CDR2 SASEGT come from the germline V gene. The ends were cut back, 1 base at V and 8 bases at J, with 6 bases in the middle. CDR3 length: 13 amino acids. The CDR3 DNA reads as TGTGCCAGCAGTGAAGAAGGGGATTCACCCCTCCACTTT. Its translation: CASSEEGDSPLHF.

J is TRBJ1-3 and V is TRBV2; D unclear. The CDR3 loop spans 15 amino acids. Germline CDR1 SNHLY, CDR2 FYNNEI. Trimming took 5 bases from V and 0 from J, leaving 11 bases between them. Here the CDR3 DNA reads TGTGCCAGCAGTCCGACACTTAGCTCTGGAAACACCATATATTTT. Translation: CASSPTLSSGNTIYF.

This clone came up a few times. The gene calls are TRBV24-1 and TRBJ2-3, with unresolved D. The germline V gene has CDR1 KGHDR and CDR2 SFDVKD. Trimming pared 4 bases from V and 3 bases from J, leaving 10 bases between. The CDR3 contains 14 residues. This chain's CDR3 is CATSEYAGTDTQYF. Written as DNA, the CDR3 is TGTGCCACCAGTGAGTATGCAGGAACAGATACGCAGTATTTT.

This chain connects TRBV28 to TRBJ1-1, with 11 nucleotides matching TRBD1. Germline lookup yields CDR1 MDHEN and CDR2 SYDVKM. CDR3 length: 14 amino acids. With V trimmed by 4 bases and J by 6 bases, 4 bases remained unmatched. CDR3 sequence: CASSSGQGAAEAFF. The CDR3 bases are TGTGCCAGCAGTTCCGGACAGGGGGCGGCTGAAGCTTTCTTT.

DNA for the CDR3: TGTGCCAGCTCCCCCCGAGGGGGTGCTCGCACAGATACGCAGTATTTT. It translates to CASSPRGGARTDTQYF. The gene calls are TRBV18 and TRBJ2-3; D is possibly TRBD1 (6 bases). Germline-derived CDR1 and CDR2 are KGHSH and LQKENI. The length of the CDR3 is 16 residues. Trimming took off 6 bases at V and 1 base at J, with 17 bases between the two ends.

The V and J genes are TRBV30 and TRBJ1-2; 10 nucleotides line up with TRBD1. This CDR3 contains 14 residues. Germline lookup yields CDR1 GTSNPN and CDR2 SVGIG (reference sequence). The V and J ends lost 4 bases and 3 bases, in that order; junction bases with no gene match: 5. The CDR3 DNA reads TGTGCCTGGACAACCGGGACAGGGGACTATGGCTACACCTTC. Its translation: CAWTTGTGDYGYTF.

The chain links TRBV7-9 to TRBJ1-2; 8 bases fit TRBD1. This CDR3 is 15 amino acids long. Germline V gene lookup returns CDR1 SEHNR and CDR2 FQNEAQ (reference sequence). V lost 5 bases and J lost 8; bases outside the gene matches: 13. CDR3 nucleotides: TGTGCCAGCAGCCCGAGGGGACAGGAGGCACAGGGCTACACCTTC. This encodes CASSPRGQEAQGYTF.

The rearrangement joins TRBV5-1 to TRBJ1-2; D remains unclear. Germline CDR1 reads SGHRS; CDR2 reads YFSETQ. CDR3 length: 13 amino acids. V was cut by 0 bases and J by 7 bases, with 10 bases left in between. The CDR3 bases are TGCGCCAGCAGCTTGGTTGACGGGTCTGGCTACACCTTC. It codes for CASSLVDGSGYTF.

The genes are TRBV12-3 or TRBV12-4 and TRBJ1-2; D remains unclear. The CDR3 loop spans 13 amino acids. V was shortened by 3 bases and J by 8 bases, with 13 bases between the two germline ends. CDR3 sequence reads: CASSLGPSEGYTF. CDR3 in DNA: TGTGCCAGCAGTTTGGGCCCATCGGAAGGCTACACCTTC.

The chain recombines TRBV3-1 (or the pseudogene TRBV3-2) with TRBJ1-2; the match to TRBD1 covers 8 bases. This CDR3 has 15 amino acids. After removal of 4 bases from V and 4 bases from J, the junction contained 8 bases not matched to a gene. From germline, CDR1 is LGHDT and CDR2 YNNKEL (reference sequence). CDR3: CASSPSDRAGYGYTF. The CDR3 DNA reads TGTGCCAGCAGCCCATCGGACAGGGCCGGCTATGGCTACACCTTC.

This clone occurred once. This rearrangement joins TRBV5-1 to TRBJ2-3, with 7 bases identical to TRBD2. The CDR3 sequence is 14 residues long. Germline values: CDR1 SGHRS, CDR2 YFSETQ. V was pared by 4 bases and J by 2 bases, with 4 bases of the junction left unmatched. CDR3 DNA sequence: TGCGCCAGCAGCATCGGGACTAACACAGATACGCAGTATTTT. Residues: CASSIGTNTDTQYF.

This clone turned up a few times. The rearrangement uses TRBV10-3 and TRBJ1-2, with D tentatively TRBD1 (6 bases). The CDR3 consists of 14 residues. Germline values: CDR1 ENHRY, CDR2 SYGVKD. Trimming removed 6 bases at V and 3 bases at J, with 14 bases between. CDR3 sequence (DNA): TGTGCCATCAGGGACCCGGGGGGCGACTATGGCTACACCTTC. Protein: CAIRDPGGDYGYTF.

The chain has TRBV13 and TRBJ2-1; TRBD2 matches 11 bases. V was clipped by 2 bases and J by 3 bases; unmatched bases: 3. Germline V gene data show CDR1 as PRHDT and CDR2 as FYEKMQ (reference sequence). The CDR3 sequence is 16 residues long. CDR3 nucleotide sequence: TGTGCCAGCAGCTTACGACTAGCGGGGCTCTACAATGAGCAGTTCTTC. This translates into CASSLRLAGLYNEQFF.